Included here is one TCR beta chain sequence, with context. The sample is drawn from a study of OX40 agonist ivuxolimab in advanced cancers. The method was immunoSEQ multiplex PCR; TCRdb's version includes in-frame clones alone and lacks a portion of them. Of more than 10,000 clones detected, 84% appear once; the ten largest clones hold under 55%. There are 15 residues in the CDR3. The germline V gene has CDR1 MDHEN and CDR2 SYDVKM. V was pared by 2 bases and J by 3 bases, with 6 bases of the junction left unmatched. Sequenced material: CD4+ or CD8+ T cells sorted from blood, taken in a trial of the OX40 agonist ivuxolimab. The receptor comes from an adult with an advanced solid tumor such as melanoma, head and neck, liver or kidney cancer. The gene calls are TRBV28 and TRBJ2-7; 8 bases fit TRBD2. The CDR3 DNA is TGTGCCAGCAGTTTACCCGCTAGCGGGTTCTACGAGCAGTACTTC. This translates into CASSLPASGFYEQYF.